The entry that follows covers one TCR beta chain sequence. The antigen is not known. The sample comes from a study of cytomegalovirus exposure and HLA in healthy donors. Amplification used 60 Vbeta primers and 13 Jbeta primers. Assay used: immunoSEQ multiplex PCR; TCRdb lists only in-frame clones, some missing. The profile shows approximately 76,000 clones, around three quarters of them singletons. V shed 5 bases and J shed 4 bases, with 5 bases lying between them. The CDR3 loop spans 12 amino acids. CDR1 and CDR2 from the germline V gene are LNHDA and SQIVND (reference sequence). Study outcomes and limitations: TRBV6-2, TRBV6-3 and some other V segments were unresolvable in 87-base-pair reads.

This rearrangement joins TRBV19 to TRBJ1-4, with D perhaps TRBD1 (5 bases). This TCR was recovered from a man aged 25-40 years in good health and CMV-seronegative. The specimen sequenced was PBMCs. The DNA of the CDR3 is TGTGCCAGTAGTCAGGGTAATGAAAAACTGTTTTTT. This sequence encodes CASSQGNEKLFF.